This TCR beta chain came from a study of cytomegalovirus exposure and HLA in healthy donors. CDR3 length: 14 amino acids. CDR1 and CDR2 (germline): MGHRA, YSYEKL. J lost 3 bases, V lost 2 bases, and 4 bases had no gene match. Profiling relied on immunoSEQ multiplex PCR, and the TCRdb table lists in-frame clones only, not all of them. Among 200,000 to 250,000 clones listed, 90% to 95% were seen once. The origin of this receptor is a woman under 30 in good health and CMV-seronegative. The chain couples TRBV4-1 to TRBJ2-7, with 7 nucleotides matching TRBD2. Sequencing input: PBMCs. The CDR3 DNA follows: TGCGCCAGCAGCCAAACAGCGGGAAGCTACGAGCAGTACTTC. This translates into CASSQTAGSYEQYF.